The following is a T cell receptor (beta chain) sequence with its context. Its antigen is unknown. This entry belongs to a study of T cells in Graves' hyperthyroidism and ophthalmopathy. Across the whole study: The initial diagnosis was the point when peripheral blood was collected, ahead of any treatment. The study's findings and limits: Blood held most thyroid clonotypes expanded above 0.001 frequency.

CDR1 and CDR2 from the germline V gene are SGHRS and YFSETQ. CDR3 length: 16 amino acids. Trimming took 0 bases from V and 5 from J, leaving 14 bases between them. Template material for amplifying TCR beta CDR3 regions consisted of RNA transcripts. First-round RT-PCR targeting the TCR CDR3 was performed with the HTBI primer set. TCRdb processed the multiplex PCR reads anew with MiXCR; each CDR3 protein has one entry. The table shows about 840,000 distinct CDR3 sequences, with over 35% occurring only once. Diagnoses were made from clinical symptoms, serum measures (thyroxine and TRAb), thyroid ultrasound and orbital computed tomography.

The chain joins TRBV5-1 to TRBJ2-2, with D maybe TRBD2 (5 bases). Sequencing was done on a sample of blood. The TCR comes from a young man with Graves' hyperthyroidism. The CDR3 loop is CASSLALVGSTGELFF. CDR3 bases: TGCGCCAGCAGCTTGGCGCTAGTGGGGAGTACCGGGGAGCTGTTTTTT.